Each of the 8 T cell receptor beta chains below was sequenced from the same sample in a study of Graves' ophthalmopathy and Graves' hyperthyroidism. Using RNA transcripts, the TCR beta CDR3 regions were amplified. After a first-round RT-PCR with HTBI primers, a second-round multiplex PCR was run. TCRdb fed the multiplex PCR reads into MiXCR, producing one record per CDR3 protein. Here the sample spans 200,000 to 250,000 distinct CDR3 sequences, roughly a fifth being singletons. The material sequenced was peripheral blood. All receptors derive from a woman aged 45-65 years with Graves' ophthalmopathy.

Ten or more counts support this clonotype. The J gene is TRBJ2-7, the V gene TRBV4-2, with TRBD2 matching 7 bases. V lost 1 base to trimming and J lost 3 bases; unmatched junction nucleotides: 3. The germline V gene has CDR1 LGHNA and CDR2 YNFKEQ. CDR3 length: 14 residues. The CDR3 region is CASSQGPSGYEQYF. CDR3 coding DNA: TGTGCCAGCAGCCAAGGCCCTAGCGGCTACGAGCAGTACTTC.

The rearrangement joins TRBV20-1 to TRBJ1-1, with D uncertain. This CDR3 comprises 13 residues. The germline gives CDR1 DFQATT, CDR2 SNEGSKA (reference sequence). Trimming removed 3 bases at V and 6 bases at J, with 14 bases between. DNA for the CDR3: TGCAGTGCTAGTCCTGGCGCTAGGGCTGAAGCTTTCTTT. It codes for CSASPGARAEAFF.

The table lists this clonotype with many counts. CDR3 amino acids: CASSLTSRFVETQYF. The CDR3 DNA follows: TGTGCCAGCAGTTTAACTAGCCGTTTCGTGGAGACCCAGTACTTC. The chain links TRBV27 to TRBJ2-5, with D tentatively TRBD2 (6 bases). Germline CDR1 reads MNHEY; CDR2 reads SMNVEV (reference sequence). CDR3 length: 15 residues. V lost 2 bases, J lost 5 bases, and 15 bases lay in between.

Many counts were recorded for this clonotype. J is TRBJ2-3 and V is TRBV9, with TRBD2 as a possible D gene (6 bases). Germline CDR1 and CDR2: SGDLS and YYNGEE. The germline V and J ends were trimmed by 3 bases and 4 bases, with 18 bases remaining between them. This CDR3 comprises 16 residues. DNA for the CDR3: TGTGCCAGCAGCGCCCGGGACTTCGTAAAGGCAGATACGCAGTATTTT. Residues: CASSARDFVKADTQYF.

This clonotype has at least ten counts. This chain uses TRBV19 with TRBJ1-5; D remains ambiguous. Germline loops: CDR1 LNHDA, CDR2 SQIVND (reference sequence). Trimming left V 7 bases short and J 4 bases short, with 14 bases between. This CDR3 has 14 amino acids. CDR3 in amino acids: CASMVWGNNQPQHF. In DNA, the CDR3 is TGTGCCAGTATGGTGTGGGGAAATAATCAGCCCCAGCATTTT.

This rearrangement joins TRBV6-4 to TRBJ2-2, with 8 bases matching TRBD2. The CDR3 extends over 14 amino acids. V gave up 2 bases and J gave up 4 bases; unmatched junction bases: 0. The germline V gene encodes CDR1 MRHNA and CDR2 SNTAGT. The CDR3 loop reads CASSDGTSTGELFF. The CDR3 coding sequence is TGTGCCAGCAGTGACGGGACTAGCACCGGGGAGCTGTTTTTT.

There are many counts of this clonotype. The rearrangement joins TRBV12-3 or TRBV12-4 to TRBJ2-2; D remains unclear. Trimming took off 8 bases at V and 6 bases at J, with 22 bases between the two ends. The CDR3 is 16 residues long. This CDR3 is CASSRYFDKRAGELFF. Here the CDR3 DNA reads TGTGCCAGCTCGAGATACTTTGATAAAAGGGCCGGGGAGCTGTTTTTT.

This clonotype has only a few counts. The V gene is TRBV7-6, the J gene TRBJ2-5; 9 bases align to TRBD2. CDR1 SGHVS and CDR2 FNYEAQ come from the germline V gene. CDR3 length: 15 residues. V lost 6 bases to trimming and J lost 1 base; unmatched junction nucleotides: 6. Here the CDR3 reads CASSPGLAVQETQYF. DNA of the CDR3: TGTGCCAGCAGTCCGGGACTAGCTGTCCAAGAGACCCAGTACTTC.